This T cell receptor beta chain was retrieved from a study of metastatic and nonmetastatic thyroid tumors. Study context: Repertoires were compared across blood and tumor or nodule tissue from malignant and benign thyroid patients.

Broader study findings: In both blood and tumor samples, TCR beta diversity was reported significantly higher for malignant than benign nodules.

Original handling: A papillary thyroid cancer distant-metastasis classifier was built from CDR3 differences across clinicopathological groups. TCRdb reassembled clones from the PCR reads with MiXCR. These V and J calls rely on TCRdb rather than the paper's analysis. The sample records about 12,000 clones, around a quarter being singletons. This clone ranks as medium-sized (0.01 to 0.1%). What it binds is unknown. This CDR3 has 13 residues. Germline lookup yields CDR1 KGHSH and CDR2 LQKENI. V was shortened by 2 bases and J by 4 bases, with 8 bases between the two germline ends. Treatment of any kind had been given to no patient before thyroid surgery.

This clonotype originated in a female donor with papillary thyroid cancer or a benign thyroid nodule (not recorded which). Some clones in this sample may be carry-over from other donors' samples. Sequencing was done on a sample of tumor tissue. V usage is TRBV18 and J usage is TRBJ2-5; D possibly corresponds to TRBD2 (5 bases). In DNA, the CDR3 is TGTGCCAGCTCACCATCCCTAGCAGAGACCCAGTACTTC. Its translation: CASSPSLAETQYF.